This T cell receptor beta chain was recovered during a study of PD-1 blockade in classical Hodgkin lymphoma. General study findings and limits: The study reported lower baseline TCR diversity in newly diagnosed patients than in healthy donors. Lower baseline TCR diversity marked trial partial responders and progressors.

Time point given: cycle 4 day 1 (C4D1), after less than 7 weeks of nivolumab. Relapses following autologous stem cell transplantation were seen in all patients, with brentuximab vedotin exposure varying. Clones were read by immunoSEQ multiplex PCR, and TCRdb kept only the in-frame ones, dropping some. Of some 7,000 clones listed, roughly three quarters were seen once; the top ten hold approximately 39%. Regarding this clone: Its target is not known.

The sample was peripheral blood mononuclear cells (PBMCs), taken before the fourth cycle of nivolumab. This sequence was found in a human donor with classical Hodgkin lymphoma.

Here the CDR3 DNA reads TGTGCCAGCAGTACATCAAACATTGGCTACACCTTC. As protein: CASSTSNIGYTF. The rearrangement joins TRBV5-4 to TRBJ1-2; the D is unclear. The V gene lost 5 bases and the J gene lost 7 bases, with 12 bases spanning the gap. CDR1 and CDR2 (germline): SGHNT, YYREEE (reference sequence). The CDR3 length is 12 residues.